This entry concerns a single T cell receptor beta chain. Its antigen is unidentified. These data belong to a study of early T cells in non-severe SARS-CoV-2 infection. Across the study: Alpha and beta chains were unpaired, from unsorted whole-blood bulk RNA.

Study results and limitations: VDJdb matching favored anti-spike CD8 responses, missing private and CD4 specificities.

Unique molecular identifiers were attached to individual cDNA molecules. Each CDR3 protein is one row after TCRdb ran MiXCR on the 5' RACE reads. The sample lists 55,000 or so distinct CDR3 sequences, roughly 6.5% occurring once. The sequencing sample was made of whole blood. This receptor was taken from an adult who was a healthcare worker with PCR-confirmed SARS-CoV-2 infection or an uninfected control (not recorded which).

The CDR3 DNA reads as TGTGCCTGGAGTTCAGACGGAACTGAAGCTTTCTTT. It yields the protein CAWSSDGTEAFF. The chain has TRBV30 and TRBJ1-1; D is ambiguous. Trimming took 2 bases from V and 5 from J, leaving 9 bases between them. Germline CDR1 GTSNPN, CDR2 SVGIG (reference sequence). This CDR3 comprises 12 residues.